This TCR beta chain was captured in a study of OX40 agonist ivuxolimab in advanced cancers. Comment on this clone: Its antigen is as yet unknown.

Only in-frame clones appear in the TCRdb table, and some are missing; sequencing was by immunoSEQ multiplex PCR. Of roughly 100,000 clones in the sample, approximately 90% were seen once. Germline lookup yields CDR1 WSHSY and CDR2 SAAADI. This CDR3 region has 16 residues. The V and J ends lost 3 bases and 6 bases respectively, with 17 bases between them. Study-wide results and caveats: Relative to CD4+ cells, CD8+ T cells on average had more expanded clones.

The chain is built from TRBV10-2 and TRBJ1-4; possibly TRBD1 for D (6 bases). The sample was CD4+ or CD8+ T cells sorted from blood, taken in a trial of the OX40 agonist ivuxolimab. This TCR was recovered from an adult with an advanced solid tumor such as melanoma, head and neck, liver or kidney cancer. The CDR3 here is CASSDDLQGRDEKLFF. CDR3 sequence (DNA): TGCGCCAGCAGTGACGACCTCCAGGGGAGGGATGAAAAACTGTTTTTT.